This T cell receptor (beta chain) was observed in a study of identical twins listed by TCRdb under 2016. Regarding the study in general: The study deep-sequenced TCR alpha and beta repertoires from monozygotic twins, unrelated adults of various ages and cord blood to test whether fetal clonotypes persist. Replicate twin experiments were performed at different times using different library preparation protocols to rule out contamination. Results the study describes overall, beyond this receptor: Fewer insertions were carried by abundant cord blood beta clonotypes; a weaker similar trend was observed in young adult naive repertoires, while no such trend was observed in memory repertoires. Out-of-frame TCR alpha sequences shared between twins showed an excess of low generation-probability sequences compared with coincidental sharing between unrelated individuals. In beta out-of-frame sequences, excess twin sharing was weaker, because having fewer shared sequences lowered the signal-to-noise ratio. Because the same donors could not be followed over many years, conclusions were based on cross-sectional statistical analysis. Invariant T cells such as MAIT and iNKT could partly confound zero-insertion analyses, though diverse VJ usage argued against this for most clonotypes. Out-of-frame TCR alpha sharing in monozygotic twins was systematically underestimated by recombination models, whereas sharing between unrelated individuals was in agreement with the recombination models.

This clonotype was found a few times. Its cognate antigen has yet to be identified. Per-base quality was not reported, and no clone a single base away is much larger than it. All donors were healthy Caucasians. The twin cohort comprised three pairs of female monozygotic twins, all aged about 18 to 30 years. CD4+ and CD8+ T cell populations were isolated with positive isolation kits from Invitrogen. The library was obtained by 5' RACE. The sequencer was an Illumina HiSeq 2000. Template switching added a universal primer binding site, and the final cDNA carried a unique molecular identifier that allowed TCR cDNA molecules to be counted accurately. Specific primers in the conserved constant-segment region were used to synthesize first-strand cDNA for the TCR alpha and beta chains. To control for contamination, every cDNA library was double barcoded, receiving both a SMART-Mk sample barcode and Illumina barcodes. TruSeq adapter sequences, together with Illumina sample barcodes, were added in two successive PCR steps. TCR alpha and beta cDNA libraries were sequenced on the Illumina HiSeq platform with custom primers. Under the source paper's analysis protocol: MiGEC was used to process raw reads and extract unique molecular identifiers, and MiXCR was used to find CDR3 positions. Recombination models were inferred per individual with the repgenHMM and IGoR tools using an EM algorithm. The analysis of shared clonotypes was done with the tcR package in R, with sharing normalized by the product of cloneset sizes. Out-of-frame nonproductive sequences were analyzed to study raw recombination free of thymic and clonal selection effects. TCRdb reworked the public reads: Q25 trimming with fastp, MiXCR clone assembly, productive beta chains retained. Rows are unified per CDR3 protein, each entry keeping the most common DNA and genes. TCRdb's processing, not the study's, gives the V and J calls here. This sample has some 500,000 distinct CDR3 sequences in its table, and around 14% of those were observed once. Roughly 0.56% of the sample rests with the top ten.

These sequences were also reported in another study, on yellow fever vaccine responses in identical twins. That second report states: The authors reported that the T cell response to vaccination in identical twins appeared partly convergent and partly personalized. In identical twins, the study followed T cell clones that responded to the vaccine with precision.

The sequencing sample was made of CD4+ T cells sorted from blood. The clonotype was recovered from a woman aged 18 to 35 in good health.

The CDR3 here reads CASSRGLAGGEQFF. Here is the DNA: TGTGCCAGCTCACGGGGACTAGCGGGAGGTGAGCAGTTCTTC. Recombination linked TRBV18 to TRBJ2-1, and TRBD2 matches 15 of the central bases. The CDR3 starts with the cysteine, ends with the phenylalanine, and has 14 residues. Only CDR3 DNA is held: 42 bases, read in frame from base 1. CDR1 and CDR2 (KGHSH, LQKENI) derive from the germline V gene. Germline trimming amounts to 4 bases on V and 9 bases on J, with 1 as the count of junction bases outside the gene matches.